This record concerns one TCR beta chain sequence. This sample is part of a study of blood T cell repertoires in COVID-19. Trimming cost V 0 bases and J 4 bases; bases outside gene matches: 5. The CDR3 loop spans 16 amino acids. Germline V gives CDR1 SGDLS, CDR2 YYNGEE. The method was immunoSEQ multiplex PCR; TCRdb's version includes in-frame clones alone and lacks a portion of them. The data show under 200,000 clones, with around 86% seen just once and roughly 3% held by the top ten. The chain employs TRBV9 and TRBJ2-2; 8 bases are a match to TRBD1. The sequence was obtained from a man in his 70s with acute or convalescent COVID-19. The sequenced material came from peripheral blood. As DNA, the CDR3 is TGTGCCAGCAGCGTAGGGGACAGGTGGGGCACCGGGGAGCTGTTTTTT. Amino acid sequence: CASSVGDRWGTGELFF.